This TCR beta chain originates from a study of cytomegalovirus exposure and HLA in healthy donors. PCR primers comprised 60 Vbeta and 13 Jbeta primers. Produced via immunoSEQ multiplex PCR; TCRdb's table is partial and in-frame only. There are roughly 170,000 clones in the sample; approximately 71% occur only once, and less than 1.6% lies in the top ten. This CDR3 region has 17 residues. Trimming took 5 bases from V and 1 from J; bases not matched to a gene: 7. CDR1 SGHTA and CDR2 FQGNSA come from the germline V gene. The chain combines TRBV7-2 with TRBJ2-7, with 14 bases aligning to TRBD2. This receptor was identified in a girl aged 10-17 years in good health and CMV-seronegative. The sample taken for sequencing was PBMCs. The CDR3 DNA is TGTGCCAGCAGCGCCGGACTAGCGGGGGGCGAATCCTACGAGCAGTACTTC. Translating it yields CASSAGLAGGESYEQYF.